In its sample, the clone carrying this T cell receptor (beta chain) was seen many times. Its antigen is still unknown. The source of the sample is a study of CD8 T cells in ankylosing spondylitis. J was trimmed by 8 bases and V by 0 bases; bases with no gene match: 6. The CDR3 consists of 15 residues. Per germline, CDR1 MGHRA and CDR2 YSYEKL. Whole-study findings and limits: Disease-linked clones bore a CD8+ phenotype and were relatively rare in peripheral blood. Typical of ankylosing spondylitis blood, it appeared, was a TCR beta motif of under 10 highly homologous variants.

Via MiXCR, TCRdb re-called the 5' RACE reads, giving one row per CDR3 protein. The sample holds under 300,000 distinct CDR3 sequences; over 8.5% are singletons and the top ten take 6.8%. The sequenced sample consisted of blood, either unsorted or a sorted T cell fraction (not recorded which). The receptor comes from a male donor with ankylosing spondylitis or in good health (not recorded which). The V and J genes are TRBV4-1 and TRBJ2-1; 8 nucleotides match TRBD2. The CDR3: CASSQERGALDEQFF. CDR3 nucleotides: TGCGCCAGCAGCCAAGAGCGGGGGGCCCTGGATGAGCAGTTCTTC.